This T cell receptor (beta chain) was observed in a study of T cell responses to AZD1222 COVID-19 vaccine (dated by TCRdb to about 2021). For the study in its entirety: TCR sequencing covered 230 or so trial participants: about 210 given two doses of AZD1222 and about 26 given two doses of MenACWY control vaccine. Enrollment into the trials was organized by age into subgroups of 18-55, 56-69 and 70-plus years, and those subgroups contained roughly 140, 27 and 60 TCR-sequenced participants, respectively.

The CDR3 regions of human TCRbeta chains were analyzed by immunosequencing. As for how the authors treated the data: TCRs in the repertoires were compared against a reference library of SARS-CoV-2-specific TCRs that had been generated with the MIRA antigen-specificity platform. Breadth meant the fraction of unique TCRs that were SARS-CoV-2-associated, whereas depth meant the fraction of total T cells that were SARS-CoV-2-associated. Using the MIRA data, every spike-specific TCR was mapped to the spike region that the TCR reacted to and assigned to either a CD4 or a CD8 class. Log10-transformed breadth and depth values were compared by one-way ANOVA with Sidak's multiple comparisons tests. TCRdb's version of the immuneACCESS table is confined to in-frame rearrangements and falls short of the full clone set. An unresolved V gene accounts for under half of the shortfall where checked; the remainder is of unknown origin. The V and J calls and the clone size are those of that table, but D and trimming were determined from the DNA. The sample has some 150,000 clones on record, about 87% of them singletons. The ten biggest clones cover around 3.4% of the sample.

A word on this clone: Its antigen is still unknown. Nothing much larger sits one base from this clone, and base qualities are not available.

Results and caveats for the whole study, not just this receptor: Participants were mostly white British, with more females than males. The authors suggested clonal diversity may have been underestimated. Conclusions about previously exposed vaccinees are limited because only six or seven AZD1222 recipients were SARS-CoV-2 seropositive at baseline. Because no samples from the day 14 peak response were available, repertoires could be characterized only after the peak T cell response. The whole spike protein was spanned by vaccine-associated CD4 TCRs, and dominant responses were seen in regions 160-218 and 743-854. Nearly half of unique spike-specific TCRs reportedly recognized epitopes outside regions mutated in the B.1.351 and B.1.1.7 variants. After two AZD1222 doses, both the breadth and the depth of spike-specific TCRs were significantly higher than at day 0 and than in MenACWY recipients. The 56-69-year group was small, and its depth increase did not reach significance, likely because of low power.

The time point label for this specimen denotes: baseline before first vaccination. What this sample's treatment or condition label stands for: meningococcal conjugate vaccine given as trial control. Vaccinee samples were obtained from the UK trials COV001 and COV002, which included a single-blind randomized controlled phase 2/3 trial of AZD1222 (ChAdOx1 nCoV-19) in healthy adults. For TCRbeta chain sequencing, PBMC samples from trial participants were taken at day 0 and at day 28 after the second dose. This clonotype originated in an adult in good health. The input for sequencing was peripheral blood, taken on day 0 of MenACWY control vaccination.

The bases read TGTGCCAGCAGCTTACAAACTTCGGGTACGCAGTATTTT. It is translated as CASSLQTSGTQYF. This chain is built from TRBV28 and TRBJ2-3, with the D segment identity uncertain. The germline V gene sets CDR1 to MDHEN and CDR2 to SYDVKM. V loses 6 bases of germline sequence and J loses 8 bases, and the interval between the two ends is 15 bases. There are 13 amino acids in the CDR3, from cysteine to phenylalanine inclusive. The sequence is cut down to CDR3 DNA, 39 bases in frame from base 1. Supplemented by the reference TRBV28 and TRBJ2-3 proteins around the CDR3, the complete variable domain is DVKVTQSSRYLVKRTGEKVFLECVQDMDHENMFWYRQDPGLGLRLIYFSYDVKMKEKGDIPEGYSVSREKKERFSLILESASTNQTSMYLCASSLQTSGTQYFGPGTRLTVL.